Below are 19 T cell receptor beta chains sequenced from a single sample in a study of CD8+CD57+ T cells in acquired aplastic anemia. Profiling that covered TCR beta VDJ and CDR3 relied on genomic DNA as its template. TCRdb redid the calling of the reads with MiXCR, one entry per CDR3 protein. The sample has 250,000 to 350,000 distinct CDR3 sequences, 56% seen once. It was patients with CD8+CD57+ cell expansion by flow cytometry who were chosen for sequencing. The source material was sorted CD4+, CD8+, or CD8+CD57+ T cells (not recorded which) from PBMCs. The origin of the receptors is a human donor with aplastic anemia.

This clonotype was seen many times. The chain couples TRBV19 to TRBJ2-1, with TRBD2 identical over 10 bases. The germline gives CDR1 LNHDA, CDR2 SQIVND (reference sequence). There are 15 residues in the CDR3. J lost 4 bases, V lost 5 bases, and 5 bases had no gene match. CDR3 sequence (DNA): TGTGCCAGTAGTGAGGGGACTAGCGCTTACAATGAGCAGTTCTTC. This sequence encodes CASSEGTSAYNEQFF.

V gene TRBV10-3 combines with J gene TRBJ1-2; D remains unclear. Trimming left V 4 bases short and J 0 bases short, with 9 bases between. This CDR3 has 14 residues. Germline-derived CDR1 and CDR2 are ENHRY and SYGVKD. CDR3 loop: CAISGTVANYGYTF. The DNA of the CDR3 is TGTGCCATCAGTGGTACGGTAGCTAACTATGGCTACACCTTC.

The J gene is TRBJ2-7, the V gene TRBV20-1; D is ambiguous. Germline V gives CDR1 DFQATT, CDR2 SNEGSKA (reference sequence). V dropped 0 bases and J dropped 0 bases, with 9 bases sitting between them. This CDR3 has 14 amino acids. The CDR3 region has the DNA TGCAGTGCTAGAGATTTGACGGGCTCCTACGAGCAGTACTTC. It translates to CSARDLTGSYEQYF.

Comments on this clonotype: This likely comes from a read error, as the CDR3 has no conserved phenylalanine or tryptophan at its end. This chain joins TRBV7-9 and TRBJ2-4, with no clear D. The V gene's germline CDR1 is SEHNR and CDR2 FQNEAQ (reference sequence). CDR3 length equals 13 residues. Trimming left V 5 bases short and J 8 bases short, with 13 bases between. The CDR3 here is CASSVRSGDIQYL. For the CDR3, the DNA is TGTGCCAGCAGCGTCCGGAGTGGAGACATTCAGTACTTA.

J is TRBJ2-3 and V is TRBV25-1; D remains unclear. V dropped 8 bases and J dropped 0 bases, with 6 bases sitting between them. The germline V gene encodes CDR1 MGHDK and CDR2 SYGVNS. The CDR3 extends over 12 amino acids. The CDR3 region is CASYASTDTQYF. DNA for the CDR3: TGTGCCAGCTACGCAAGCACAGATACGCAGTATTTT.

The V and J genes are TRBV20-1 and TRBJ1-2; 9 nucleotides align to TRBD1. This CDR3 spans 13 amino acids. Germline CDR1 DFQATT, CDR2 SNEGSKA (reference sequence). The V and J ends lost 0 bases and 6 bases, in that order; junction bases with no gene match: 2. In DNA, the CDR3 is TGCAGTGCTAGAGACTGGACAGGGGATGGCTACACCTTC. Its protein is CSARDWTGDGYTF.

This clonotype has only a few counts. V usage is TRBV7-9 and J usage is TRBJ1-6, with D unresolved. With 6 bases removed from V and 0 bases from J, the gap between germline ends came to 9 bases. CDR1 is SEHNR and CDR2 is FQNEAQ in the germline V gene (reference sequence). The CDR3 length is 15 residues. CDR3 in amino acids: CASRPQSSYNSPLHF. CDR3 in DNA: TGTGCCAGCAGACCGCAGAGCTCCTATAATTCACCCCTCCACTTT.

A remark on this clonotype: Just one base apart from a much larger clone, this may be a read error. The chain employs TRBV25-1 and TRBJ2-1, with D possibly TRBD1 on 6 matching bases. Germline V gene lookup returns CDR1 MGHDK and CDR2 SYGVNS. CDR3 length equals 10 residues. This CDR3 is CASGDNEQLF. The CDR3 DNA reads as TGTGCCAGCGGGGACAATGAGCAGCTCTTC. Full variable domain (missing parts from reference TRBV25-1 and TRBJ2-1): EADIYQTPRYLVIGTGKKITLECSQTMGHDKMYWYQQDPGMELHLIHYSYGVNSTEKGDLSSESTVSRIRTEHFPLTLESARPSHTSQYLCASGDNEQLFGPGTRLTVL.

This clonotype was found many times. V and J are TRBV4-2 and TRBJ2-1; no reliable D call. This CDR3 is built from 16 residues. The V end lost 0 bases, the J end lost 5 bases, and 14 bases lay between the germline ends. Germline CDR1 LGHNA, CDR2 YNFKEQ. In nucleotides, the CDR3 is TGTGCCAGCAGCCAAGAAGGATACAAAACTAACAATGAGCAGTTCTTC. Residues: CASSQEGYKTNNEQFF.

The chain employs TRBV7-9 and TRBJ2-7, with 10 bases fitting TRBD2. V lost 8 bases, J lost 3 bases, and 4 bases stayed unmatched. CDR3 size: 13 residues. CDR1 SEHNR and CDR2 FQNEAQ come from the germline V gene (reference sequence). The CDR3 region is CASGSSGSYEQYF. CDR3 bases: TGTGCCAGCGGCTCTAGCGGGAGCTACGAGCAGTACTTC.

This clonotype has at least ten counts. The chain carries TRBV12-5 and TRBJ2-3; D gene unclear. This CDR3 has 11 amino acids. From germline, CDR1 is LGHNT and CDR2 FRNRAP. Trimming cost V 6 bases and J 2 bases, with 3 bases left between them. DNA for the CDR3: TGTGCTAGTGGACTCACAGATACGCAGTATTTT. Protein product: CASGLTDTQYF.

This clonotype appeared many times. The chain carries TRBV3-1 and TRBJ2-7, with no clear D. V lost 1 base to trimming and J lost 5 bases, with 15 bases between them. The germline V gene encodes CDR1 LGHDT and CDR2 YNNKEL (reference sequence). The CDR3 is made up of 15 amino acids. CDR3 bases: TGTGCCAGCAGCCAAGTTTGGGCATCCACTAACGAGCAGTACTTC. This encodes CASSQVWASTNEQYF.

The CDR3 DNA is TGTGCCAGCAGCTTCCGGTCCCAAGAGACCCAGTACTTC. It translates to CASSFRSQETQYF. The chain uses TRBV9 and TRBJ2-5; D gene unclear. The V end lost 4 bases, the J end lost 1 base, and 8 bases lay between the germline ends. The V gene's germline CDR1 is SGDLS and CDR2 YYNGEE. This CDR3 is 13 amino acids long.

The gene calls are TRBV11-2 and TRBJ2-2; D is perhaps TRBD1 (6 bases). The CDR3 length is 14 residues. Germline-derived CDR1 and CDR2 are SGHAT and FQNNGV. The ends were cut back, 1 base at V and 8 bases at J, with 11 bases in the middle. This chain's CDR3 is CASSLGRGGGELFF. The DNA for the CDR3 is TGTGCCAGCAGCTTAGGCAGAGGGGGAGGGGAGCTGTTTTTT.

As regards this clonotype: Its ends do not fully match the called genes, so a read error is possible. The chain links TRBV7-6 to TRBJ2-1; D remains unclear. The germline CDR1 and CDR2 sequences are SGHVS and FNYEAQ. The CDR3 loop spans 13 amino acids. CDR3 coding DNA: TGTGCCAGCAGCTTGGGAAAGTACAGTGAGCAGTTCTTC. Its translation: CASSLGKYSEQFF.

At least ten counts were recorded for this clonotype. V and J are TRBV20-1 and TRBJ2-1, with 12 bases fitting TRBD2. This CDR3 comprises 14 residues. Per the germline V gene, CDR1 is DFQATT and CDR2 is SNEGSKA (reference sequence). Trimming at V came to 6 bases and at J to 9 bases, leaving 9 bases not matched to a gene. CDR3 sequence reads: CSAQLAGGISEQFF. In DNA, the CDR3 is TGCAGTGCCCAACTAGCGGGGGGCATAAGTGAGCAGTTCTTC.

This clonotype was seen repeatedly, ten times or more. This sequence joins TRBV2 and TRBJ1-5; D is unresolved. The germline V gene has CDR1 SNHLY and CDR2 FYNNEI. Deletions cut 6 bases from V and 1 base from J, with 10 bases between. This CDR3 is 14 amino acids long. The DNA for the CDR3 is TGTGCCAGCAGCCTTGGACCCAGCAATCAGCCCCAGCATTTT. Translation: CASSLGPSNQPQHF.

For this clonotype: A much bigger clone sits one base away, suggesting this may be a read error. This chain connects TRBV6-5 to TRBJ2-1, with TRBD2 as a possible D gene (5 bases). The CDR3 totals 14 residues. Germline values: CDR1 MNHEY, CDR2 SVGAGI. CDR3 bases: TGTGTCAGCAGTGCAACCCGGGGTGACAATGAGCAGTTCTTC. This sequence encodes CVSSATRGDNEQFF.

The chain is built from TRBV10-1 and TRBJ2-2; 13 nucleotides agree with TRBD2. The CDR3 loop spans 17 amino acids. V was pared by 4 bases and J by 4 bases, with 6 bases of the junction left unmatched. The germline V gene has CDR1 WNHNN and CDR2 SYGVQD (reference sequence). The CDR3 is CASSGTSGSRSTGELFF. CDR3 nucleotides: TGCGCCAGCAGTGGGACTAGCGGGAGTAGGAGCACCGGGGAGCTGTTTTTT.